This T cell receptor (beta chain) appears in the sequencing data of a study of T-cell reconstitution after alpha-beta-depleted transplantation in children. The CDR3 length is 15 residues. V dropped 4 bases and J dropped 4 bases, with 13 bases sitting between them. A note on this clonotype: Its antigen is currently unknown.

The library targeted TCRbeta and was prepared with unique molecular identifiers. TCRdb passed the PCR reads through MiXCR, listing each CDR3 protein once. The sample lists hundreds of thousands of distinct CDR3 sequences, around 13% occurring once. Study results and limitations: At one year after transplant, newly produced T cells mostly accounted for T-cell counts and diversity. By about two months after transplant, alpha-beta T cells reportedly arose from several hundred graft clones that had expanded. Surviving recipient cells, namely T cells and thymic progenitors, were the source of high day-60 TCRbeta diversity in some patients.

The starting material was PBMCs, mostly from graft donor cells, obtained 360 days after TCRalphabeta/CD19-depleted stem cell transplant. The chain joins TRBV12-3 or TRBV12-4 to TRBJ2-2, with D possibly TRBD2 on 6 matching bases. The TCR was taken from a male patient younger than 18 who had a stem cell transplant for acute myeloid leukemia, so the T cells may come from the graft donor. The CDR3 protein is CASSSTGLTTGELFF. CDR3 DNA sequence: TGTGCCAGCAGTTCCACGGGACTTACCACCGGGGAGCTGTTTTTT.